This T cell receptor beta chain was recorded in a study of T cell repertoires in cytomegalovirus infection. This clonotype has only a few counts. TCRdb independently ran MiXCR on the reads; one entry per CDR3 protein. The profile shows some 300,000 distinct CDR3 sequences, around 10% of them singletons. Trimming removed 5 bases from V and 4 bases from J; junction bases left unmatched: 3. The CDR3 sequence is 13 residues long. The V gene's germline CDR1 is DFQATT and CDR2 SNEGSKA (reference sequence). The chain has TRBV20-1 and TRBJ2-1, with 9 bases that match TRBD1. This receptor was obtained from a human donor in good health (CMV status not recorded). Some clones in this sample may be carry-over from other donors' samples. The sequenced sample was PBMCs. The CDR3 DNA reads TGCAGTGCTCGGACAGGGGCTTACAATGAGCAGTTCTTC. Protein product: CSARTGAYNEQFF.